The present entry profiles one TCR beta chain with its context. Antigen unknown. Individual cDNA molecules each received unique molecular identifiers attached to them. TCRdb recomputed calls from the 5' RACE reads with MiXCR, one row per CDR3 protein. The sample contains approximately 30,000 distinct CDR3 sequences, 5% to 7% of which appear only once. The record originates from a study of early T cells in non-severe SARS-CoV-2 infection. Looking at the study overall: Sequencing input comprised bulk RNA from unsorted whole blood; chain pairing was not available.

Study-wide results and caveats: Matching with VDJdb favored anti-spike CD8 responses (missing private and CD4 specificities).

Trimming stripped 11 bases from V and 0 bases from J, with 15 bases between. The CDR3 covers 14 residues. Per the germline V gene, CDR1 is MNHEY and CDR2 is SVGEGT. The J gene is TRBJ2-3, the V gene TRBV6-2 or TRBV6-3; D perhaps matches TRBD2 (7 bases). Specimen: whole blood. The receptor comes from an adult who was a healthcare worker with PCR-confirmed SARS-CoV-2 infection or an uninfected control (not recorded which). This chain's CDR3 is CAGKRGGSTDTQYF. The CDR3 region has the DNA TGTGCCGGCAAGAGGGGGGGTAGCACAGATACGCAGTATTTT.